The sequence of this T cell receptor beta chain was determined in a study of STAT5B mutations in CD4+ large granular lymphocyte leukemia. As for the study in general: Anti-CD4 microbead selection came after CD8+ cell depletion in cryopreserved samples. Findings and limits, study-wide: No patients shared main leukemic clonotypes, though around 27% appeared at low frequency elsewhere.

In regard to this clone: Its antigen is unidentified.

Method: immunoSEQ multiplex PCR; TCRdb's copy keeps in-frame clones and lacks some. This table holds thousands of clones, roughly 89% found once. The CDR3 extends over 12 amino acids. This clonotype was obtained from a woman aged 70-85 years with CD4+ T-cell large granular lymphocyte leukemia. Sequenced input: PBMCs. The chain combines TRBV21-1 with TRBJ2-7. TRBV21-1 is flagged as a pseudogene. The CDR3 loop reads CASMEGGYEQYF. The CDR3 DNA reads TGTGCCAGCATGGAGGGGGGCTACGAGCAGTACTTC.